The entry that follows covers one TCR beta chain sequence. The antigen is undetermined. The CDR3 is made up of 13 amino acids. CDR1 SQVTM and CDR2 ANQGSEA come from the germline V gene. V lost 5 bases and J 0 bases, leaving 9 bases between the germline ends. Clones were read by immunoSEQ multiplex PCR, and TCRdb kept only the in-frame ones, dropping some. The table has about 330,000 clones, approximately 90% seen once. The data originate from a study of cytomegalovirus exposure and HLA in healthy donors. In the study overall: A later analysis reported the approximately 120 validation repertoires used the same platform as the approximately 670 first-cohort repertoires. Whole-study findings and limits: Overall, roughly 160 TCR beta chains were annotated as cytomegalovirus-associated.

The sample taken for sequencing was PBMCs. The gene calls are TRBV29-1 and TRBJ2-3, with D maybe TRBD2 (6 bases). This receptor was identified in a woman between 25 and 40 years old in good health and CMV-seropositive. In DNA, the CDR3 is TGCAGCGTTCCAGGGAGGAGCACAGATACGCAGTATTTT. Amino acids: CSVPGRSTDTQYF.